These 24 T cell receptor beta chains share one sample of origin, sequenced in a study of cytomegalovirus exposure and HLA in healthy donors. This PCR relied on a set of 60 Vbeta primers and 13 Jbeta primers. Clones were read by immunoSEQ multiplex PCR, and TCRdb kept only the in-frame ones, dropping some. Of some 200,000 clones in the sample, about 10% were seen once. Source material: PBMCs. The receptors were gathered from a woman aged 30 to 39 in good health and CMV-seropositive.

The CDR3 here is CASGSPGGAGITDTQYF. The CDR3 DNA follows: TGTGCTAGTGGTTCCCCCGGGGGAGCGGGAATAACAGATACGCAGTATTTT. This chain links TRBV12-5 with TRBJ2-3; 7 bases line up with TRBD2. Trimming took 4 bases from V and 3 from J; bases not matched to a gene: 13. The CDR3 spans 17 residues. Looked up from germline, CDR1 is LGHNT and CDR2 is FRNRAP.

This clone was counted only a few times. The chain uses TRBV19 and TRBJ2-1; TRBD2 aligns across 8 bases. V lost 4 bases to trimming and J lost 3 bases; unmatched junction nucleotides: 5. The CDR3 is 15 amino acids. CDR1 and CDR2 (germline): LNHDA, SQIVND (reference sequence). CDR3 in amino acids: CASSSSGTGYNEQFF. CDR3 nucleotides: TGTGCCAGTAGTAGTAGCGGGACCGGCTACAATGAGCAGTTCTTC.

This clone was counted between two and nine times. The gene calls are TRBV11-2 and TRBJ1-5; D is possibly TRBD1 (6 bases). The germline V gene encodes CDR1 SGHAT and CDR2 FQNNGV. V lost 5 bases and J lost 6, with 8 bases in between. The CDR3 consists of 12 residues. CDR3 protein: CASSLRGQPQHF. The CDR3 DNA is TGTGCCAGCAGCCTCAGGGGTCAGCCCCAGCATTTT.

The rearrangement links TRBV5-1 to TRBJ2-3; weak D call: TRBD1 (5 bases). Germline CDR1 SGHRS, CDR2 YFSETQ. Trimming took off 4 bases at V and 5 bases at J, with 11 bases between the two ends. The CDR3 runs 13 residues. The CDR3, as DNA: TGCGCCAGCAGCGCCGACAGTAAAGATACGCAGTATTTT. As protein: CASSADSKDTQYF.

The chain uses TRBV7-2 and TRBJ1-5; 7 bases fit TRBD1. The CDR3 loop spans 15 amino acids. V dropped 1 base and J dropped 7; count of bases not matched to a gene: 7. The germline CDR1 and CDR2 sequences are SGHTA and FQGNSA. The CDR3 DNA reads TGTGCCAGCAGCTTAGGAGACAGGGTTGGGCAGCCCCAGCATTTT. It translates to CASSLGDRVGQPQHF.

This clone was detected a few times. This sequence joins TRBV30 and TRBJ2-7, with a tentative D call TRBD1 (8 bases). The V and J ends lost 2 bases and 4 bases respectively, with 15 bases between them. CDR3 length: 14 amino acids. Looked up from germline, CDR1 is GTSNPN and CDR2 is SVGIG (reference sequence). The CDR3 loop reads CAWSHRGTKYEQYF. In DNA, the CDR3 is TGTGCCTGGAGTCACAGGGGGACTAAGTACGAGCAGTACTTC.

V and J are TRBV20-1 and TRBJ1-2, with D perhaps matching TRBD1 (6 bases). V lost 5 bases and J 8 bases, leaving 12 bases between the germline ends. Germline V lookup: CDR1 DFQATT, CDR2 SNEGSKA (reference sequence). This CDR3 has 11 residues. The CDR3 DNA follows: TGCAGTGCTGCATACAGGGAGGGCTACACCTTC. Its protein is CSAAYREGYTF.

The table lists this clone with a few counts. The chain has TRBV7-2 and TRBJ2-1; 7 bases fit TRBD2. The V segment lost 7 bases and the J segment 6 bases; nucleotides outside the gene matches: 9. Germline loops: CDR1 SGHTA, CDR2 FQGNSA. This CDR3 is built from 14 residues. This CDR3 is CASTSGGSINEQFF. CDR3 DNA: TGTGCCAGCACCTCCGGCGGGAGTATCAATGAGCAGTTCTTC.

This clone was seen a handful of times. This CDR3 reads CASSHRSGTGALYEQYF. The CDR3 DNA sequence: TGCGCCAGCAGCCATCGCAGCGGGACAGGTGCTCTCTACGAGCAGTACTTC. The chain recombines TRBV4-1 with TRBJ2-7; D might be TRBD1 (8 bases). V lost 3 bases and J lost 3, with 21 bases in between. The CDR3 is 17 amino acids. CDR1 and CDR2 (germline): MGHRA, YSYEKL.

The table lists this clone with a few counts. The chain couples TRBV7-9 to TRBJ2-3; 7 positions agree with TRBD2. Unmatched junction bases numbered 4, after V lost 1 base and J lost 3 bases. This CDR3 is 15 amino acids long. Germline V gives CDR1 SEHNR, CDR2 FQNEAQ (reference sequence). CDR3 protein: CASSLVREGTDTQYF. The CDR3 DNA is TGTGCCAGCAGCTTAGTCAGGGAGGGTACAGATACGCAGTATTTT.

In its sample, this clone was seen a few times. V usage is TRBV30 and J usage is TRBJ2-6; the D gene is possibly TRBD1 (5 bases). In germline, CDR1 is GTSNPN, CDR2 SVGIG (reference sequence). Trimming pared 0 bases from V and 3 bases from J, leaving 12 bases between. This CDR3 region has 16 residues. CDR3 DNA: TGTGCCTGGAGTGTAAGGGGTCTCGTTGGGGCCAACGTCCTGACTTTC. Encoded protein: CAWSVRGLVGANVLTF.

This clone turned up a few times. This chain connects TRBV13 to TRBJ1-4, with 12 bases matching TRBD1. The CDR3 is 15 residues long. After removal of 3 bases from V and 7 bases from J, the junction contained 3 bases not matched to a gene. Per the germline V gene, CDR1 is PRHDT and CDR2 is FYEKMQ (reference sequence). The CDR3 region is CASSLGQGASEKLFF. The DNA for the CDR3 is TGTGCCAGCAGCTTGGGACAGGGGGCTTCTGAAAAACTGTTTTTT.

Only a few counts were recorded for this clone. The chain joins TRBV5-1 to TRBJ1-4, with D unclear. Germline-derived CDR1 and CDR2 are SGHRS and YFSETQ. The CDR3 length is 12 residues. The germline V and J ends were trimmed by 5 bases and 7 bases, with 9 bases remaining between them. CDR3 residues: CASRNIPEKLFF. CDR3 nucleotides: TGCGCCAGCAGAAACATTCCTGAAAAACTGTTTTTT.

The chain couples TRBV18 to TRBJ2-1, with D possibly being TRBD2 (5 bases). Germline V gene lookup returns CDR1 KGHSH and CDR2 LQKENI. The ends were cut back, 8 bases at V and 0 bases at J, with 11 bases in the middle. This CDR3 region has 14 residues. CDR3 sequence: CASERDNSYNEQFF. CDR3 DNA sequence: TGTGCCAGCGAGAGGGATAACTCCTACAATGAGCAGTTCTTC.

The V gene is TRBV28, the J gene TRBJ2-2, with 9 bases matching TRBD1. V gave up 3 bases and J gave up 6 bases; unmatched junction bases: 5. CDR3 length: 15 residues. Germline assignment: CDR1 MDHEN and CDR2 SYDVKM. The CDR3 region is CASSFGGTGPGELFF. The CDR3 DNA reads TGTGCCAGCAGTTTTGGTGGGACAGGGCCCGGGGAGCTGTTTTTT. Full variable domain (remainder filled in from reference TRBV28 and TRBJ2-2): DVKVTQSSRYLVKRTGEKVFLECVQDMDHENMFWYRQDPGLGLRLIYFSYDVKMKEKGDIPEGYSVSREKKERFSLILESASTNQTSMYLCASSFGGTGPGELFFGEGSRLTVL.

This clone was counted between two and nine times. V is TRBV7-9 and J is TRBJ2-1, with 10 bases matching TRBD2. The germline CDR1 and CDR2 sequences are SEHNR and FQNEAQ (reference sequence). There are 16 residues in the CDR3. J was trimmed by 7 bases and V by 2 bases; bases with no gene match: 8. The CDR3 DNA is TGTGCCAGCAGCTTAAGACTAGCGGGTTGGGGGAATGAGCAGTTCTTC. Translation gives CASSLRLAGWGNEQFF.

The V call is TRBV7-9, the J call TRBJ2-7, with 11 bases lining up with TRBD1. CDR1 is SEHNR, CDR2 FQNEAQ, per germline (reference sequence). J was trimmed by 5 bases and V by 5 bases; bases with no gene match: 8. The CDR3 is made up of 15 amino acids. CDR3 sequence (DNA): TGTGCCAGCAGCCAATCCGGGACAGGGGGAGACGAGCAGTACTTC. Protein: CASSQSGTGGDEQYF.

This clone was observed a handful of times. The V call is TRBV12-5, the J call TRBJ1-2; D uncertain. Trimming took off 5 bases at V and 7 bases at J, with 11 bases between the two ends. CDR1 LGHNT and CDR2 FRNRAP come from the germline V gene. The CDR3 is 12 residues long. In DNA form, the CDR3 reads TGTGCTAGTGGTAATGGGGAGAGTGGCTACACCTTC. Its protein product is CASGNGESGYTF.

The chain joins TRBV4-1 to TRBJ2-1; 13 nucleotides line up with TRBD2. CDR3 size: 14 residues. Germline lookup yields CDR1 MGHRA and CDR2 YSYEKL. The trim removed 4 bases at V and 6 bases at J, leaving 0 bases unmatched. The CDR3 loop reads CASSRTSGSNEQFF. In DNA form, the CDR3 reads TGCGCCAGCAGCCGGACTAGCGGGAGCAATGAGCAGTTCTTC.

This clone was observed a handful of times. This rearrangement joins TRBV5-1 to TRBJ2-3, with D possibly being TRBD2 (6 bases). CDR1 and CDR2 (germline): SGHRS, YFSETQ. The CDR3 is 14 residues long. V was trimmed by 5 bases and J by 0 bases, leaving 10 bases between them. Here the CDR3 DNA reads TGCGCCAGCAGGTCCGGGACTAGCACAGATACGCAGTATTTT. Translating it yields CASRSGTSTDTQYF. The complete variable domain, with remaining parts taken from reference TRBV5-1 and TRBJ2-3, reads KAGVTQTPRYLIKTRGQQVTLSCSPISGHRSVSWYQQTPGQGLQFLFEYFSETQRNKGNFPGRFSGRQFSNSRSEMNVSTLELGDSALYLCASRSGTSTDTQYFGPGTRLTVL.

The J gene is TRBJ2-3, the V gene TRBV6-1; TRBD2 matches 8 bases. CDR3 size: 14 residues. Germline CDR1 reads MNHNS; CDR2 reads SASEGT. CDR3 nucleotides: TGTGCTGCAAATGTGGGACTAGTCACAGATACGCAGTATTTT. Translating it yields CAANVGLVTDTQYF.

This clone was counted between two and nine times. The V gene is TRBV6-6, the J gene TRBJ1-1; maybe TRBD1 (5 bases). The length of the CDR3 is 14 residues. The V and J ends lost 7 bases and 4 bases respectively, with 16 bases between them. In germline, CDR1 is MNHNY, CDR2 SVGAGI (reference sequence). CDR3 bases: TGTGCCAGCAAGGACCCAGGGCTCGGCACTGAAGCTTTCTTT. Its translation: CASKDPGLGTEAFF.

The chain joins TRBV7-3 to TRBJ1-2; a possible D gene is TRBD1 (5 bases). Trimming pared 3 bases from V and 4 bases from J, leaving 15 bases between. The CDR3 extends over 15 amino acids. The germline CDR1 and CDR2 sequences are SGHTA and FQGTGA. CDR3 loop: CASSLGGNTRYGYTF. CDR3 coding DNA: TGTGCCAGCAGCTTGGGGGGGAATACCCGCTATGGCTACACCTTC. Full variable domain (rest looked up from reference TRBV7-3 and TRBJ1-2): GAGVSQTPSNKVTEKGKYVELRCDPISGHTALYWYRQSLGQGPEFLIYFQGTGAADDSGLPNDRFFAVRPEGSVSTLKIQRTERGDSAVYLCASSLGGNTRYGYTFGSGTRLTVV.

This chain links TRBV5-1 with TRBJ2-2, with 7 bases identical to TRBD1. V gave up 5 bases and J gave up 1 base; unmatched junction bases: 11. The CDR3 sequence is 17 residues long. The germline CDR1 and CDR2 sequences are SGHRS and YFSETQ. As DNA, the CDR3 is TGCGCCAGCAGATCGCTAACAGGGGCCCTGAACACCGGGGAGCTGTTTTTT. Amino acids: CASRSLTGALNTGELFF. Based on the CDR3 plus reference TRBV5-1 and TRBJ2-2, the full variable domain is KAGVTQTPRYLIKTRGQQVTLSCSPISGHRSVSWYQQTPGQGLQFLFEYFSETQRNKGNFPGRFSGRQFSNSRSEMNVSTLELGDSALYLCASRSLTGALNTGELFFGEGSRLTVL.